This TCR beta chain is from a study of blood T cell repertoires in COVID-19. Some clones are missing from TCRdb's copy, which holds only in-frame ones; the method was immunoSEQ multiplex PCR. The data hold around 40,000 clones, with roughly 80% observed a single time. Germline CDR1 KGHSH, CDR2 LQKENI. Trimming took 3 bases from V and 8 from J, leaving 11 bases between them. The CDR3 loop spans 12 amino acids. The TCR was taken from a woman aged 80 or over with acute or convalescent COVID-19. The chain is built from TRBV18 and TRBJ2-7; perhaps TRBD2 as D (5 bases). The sequenced sample was peripheral blood. The CDR3 DNA sequence: TGTGCCAGCTCACCTCAGAGAGGGCAGCAGTACTTC. As protein: CASSPQRGQQYF.